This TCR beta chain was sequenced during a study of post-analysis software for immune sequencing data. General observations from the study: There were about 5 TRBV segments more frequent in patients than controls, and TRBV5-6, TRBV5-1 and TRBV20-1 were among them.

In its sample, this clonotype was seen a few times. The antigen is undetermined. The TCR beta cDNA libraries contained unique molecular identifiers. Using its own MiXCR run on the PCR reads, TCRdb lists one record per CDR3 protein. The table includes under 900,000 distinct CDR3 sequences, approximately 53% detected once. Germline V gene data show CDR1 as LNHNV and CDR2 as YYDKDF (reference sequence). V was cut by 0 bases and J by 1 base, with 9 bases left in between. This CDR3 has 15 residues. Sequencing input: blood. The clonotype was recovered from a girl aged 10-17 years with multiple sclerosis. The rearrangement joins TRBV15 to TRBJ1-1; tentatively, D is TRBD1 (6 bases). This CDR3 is CATSREGQPNTEAFF. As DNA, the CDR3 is TGTGCCACCAGCAGAGAAGGACAGCCGAACACTGAAGCTTTCTTT.